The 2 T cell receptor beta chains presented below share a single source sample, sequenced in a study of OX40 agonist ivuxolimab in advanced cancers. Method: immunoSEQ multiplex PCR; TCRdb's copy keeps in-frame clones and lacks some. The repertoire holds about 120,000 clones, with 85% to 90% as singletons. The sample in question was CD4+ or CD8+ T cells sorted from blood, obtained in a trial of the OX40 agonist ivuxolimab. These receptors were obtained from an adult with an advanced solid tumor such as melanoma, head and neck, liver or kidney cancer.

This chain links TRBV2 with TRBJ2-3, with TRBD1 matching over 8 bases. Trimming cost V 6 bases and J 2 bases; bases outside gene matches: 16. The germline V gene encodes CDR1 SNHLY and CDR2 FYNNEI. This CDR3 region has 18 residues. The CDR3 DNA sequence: TGTGCCAGCAGGGCGCGGTTTGGCGGACAGGGCTCCACAGATACGCAGTATTTT. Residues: CASRARFGGQGSTDTQYF.

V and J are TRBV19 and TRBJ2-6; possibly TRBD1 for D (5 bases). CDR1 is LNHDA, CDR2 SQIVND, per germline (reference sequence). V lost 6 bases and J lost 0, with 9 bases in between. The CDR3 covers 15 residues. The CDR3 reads CASRVQGSGANVLTF. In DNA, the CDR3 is TGTGCCAGTAGGGTGCAGGGCTCTGGGGCCAACGTCCTGACTTTC.